What follows are 15 T cell receptor beta chains derived from one specimen sequenced in a study of CD8+ T cells in alopecia areata. Isolated RNA was reverse transcribed into cDNA used as the sequencing template. TCRdb keeps only in-frame clones here, not all; method: immunoSEQ multiplex PCR. This table has 25,000 to 40,000 clones, about 80% appearing once. The sequenced sample consisted of NKG2D-low CD8+ T cells sorted from blood. The receptors were sampled from a human donor with alopecia areata.

This clone was observed once. The chain combines TRBV29-1 with TRBJ1-1; D call uncertain. Between the trimmed V and J ends, which lost 6 bases and 2 bases, there was a span of 13 bases. Germline CDR1 reads SQVTM; CDR2 reads ANQGSEA. The length of the CDR3 is 13 residues. CDR3 DNA sequence: TGCAGCGTCGGGTTAGGGATCAACACTGAAGCTTTCTTT. It is translated as CSVGLGINTEAFF.

The chain recombines TRBV6-1 with TRBJ2-3, with D perhaps TRBD2 (6 bases). The V end lost 5 bases, the J end lost 3 bases, and 12 bases lay between the germline ends. This CDR3 is built from 14 residues. Germline V CDR1 and CDR2: MNHNS, SASEGT. CDR3 bases: TGTGCCAGCAGTTATCGGGGGACGACAGATACGCAGTATTTT. It yields the protein CASSYRGTTDTQYF.

V is TRBV9 and J is TRBJ1-2; weak D call: TRBD1 (6 bases). The germline V gene encodes CDR1 SGDLS and CDR2 YYNGEE. The CDR3 extends over 15 amino acids. V was clipped by 2 bases and J by 6 bases, with 17 bases between them. CDR3 DNA: TGTGCCAGCAGCGTCCACGGACAGTTCGGGGATGGCTACACCTTC. Translated, it gives CASSVHGQFGDGYTF.

V is TRBV6-5 and J is TRBJ2-1, with no clear D. Trimming removed 0 bases at V and 9 bases at J, with 9 bases between. The CDR3 is made up of 13 amino acids. The germline gives CDR1 MNHEY, CDR2 SVGAGI. CDR3 in amino acids: CASSYSSSIEQFF. In DNA form, the CDR3 reads TGTGCCAGCAGTTACTCGAGCAGTATTGAGCAGTTCTTC.

The chain couples TRBV9 to TRBJ1-5, with a possible D match to TRBD1 (6 bases). Germline loops: CDR1 SGDLS, CDR2 YYNGEE. Trimming pared 4 bases from V and 5 bases from J, leaving 13 bases between. This CDR3 is built from 14 residues. The CDR3 loop is CASSPRGRDQPQHF. In DNA, the CDR3 is TGTGCCAGCAGCCCCAGGGGTAGGGATCAGCCCCAGCATTTT.

This sequence joins TRBV6-5 and TRBJ2-3; 8 bases fit TRBD2. CDR3 length: 16 residues. The trim removed 2 bases at V and 0 bases at J, leaving 4 bases unmatched. Germline CDR1 is MNHEY and CDR2 is SVGAGI. CDR3 residues: CASSYVAGGSTDTQYF. CDR3 nucleotides: TGTGCCAGCAGTTACGTCGCGGGAGGAAGCACAGATACGCAGTATTTT.

J is TRBJ2-1 and V is TRBV6-4; D is undetermined. CDR1 is MRHNA and CDR2 is SNTAGT in the germline V gene. The CDR3 length is 13 residues. Trimming took off 2 bases at V and 6 bases at J, with 8 bases between the two ends. The CDR3 nucleotides read TGTGCCAGCAGTGACACCTATGTCAATGAGCAGTTCTTC. Amino acid sequence: CASSDTYVNEQFF.

The chain employs TRBV2 and TRBJ2-5, with a tentative D call TRBD2 (6 bases). Between the trimmed V and J ends, which lost 2 bases and 0 bases, there was a span of 16 bases. Germline loops: CDR1 SNHLY, CDR2 FYNNEI. This CDR3 comprises 17 residues. The CDR3: CASSEMGDSLYQETQYF. CDR3 nucleotides: TGTGCCAGCAGTGAAATGGGGGACTCGCTGTACCAAGAGACCCAGTACTTC.

A few counts support this clone. V gene TRBV7-9 combines with J gene TRBJ2-7, with 10 bases aligning to TRBD1. The CDR3 extends over 16 amino acids. Losses at the gene ends were 5 bases for V and 2 bases for J; bases not matched to a gene: 9. Germline loops: CDR1 SEHNR, CDR2 FQNEAQ (reference sequence). CDR3 loop: CASSEEPGQGTYEQYF. The CDR3 bases are TGTGCCAGCAGCGAAGAACCGGGACAGGGGACCTACGAGCAGTACTTC.

This rearrangement joins TRBV6-4 to TRBJ2-3; 9 bases map to TRBD2. Germline CDR1 reads MRHNA; CDR2 reads SNTAGT. This CDR3 is 14 amino acids long. The junction had 2 bases not matched to a gene; V was cut back by 5 bases and J by 2 bases. In DNA, the CDR3 is TGTGCCAGCAGTAGCGGGGGGCACACAGATACGCAGTATTTT. This codes for CASSSGGHTDTQYF.

The V call is TRBV4-1, the J call TRBJ2-7; 9 bases map to TRBD1. The V gene end was trimmed by 4 bases and the J gene end by 1 base; junction bases not matched to a gene: 8. The CDR3 has 16 residues. Per germline, CDR1 MGHRA and CDR2 YSYEKL. The CDR3 region is CASSRLVTGGSYEQYF. The CDR3 region has the DNA TGCGCCAGCAGCCGGTTAGTGACAGGGGGTTCCTACGAGCAGTACTTC.

The rearrangement links TRBV6-5 to TRBJ2-3; 7 bases map to TRBD1. There are 16 residues in the CDR3. The J segment lost 0 bases and the V segment lost 2 bases, leaving 5 bases of the junction unmatched. Germline V gene lookup returns CDR1 MNHEY and CDR2 SVGAGI. This CDR3 reads CASSYRTGRSTDTQYF. CDR3 nucleotide sequence: TGTGCCAGCAGTTACAGGACAGGCCGTAGCACAGATACGCAGTATTTT.

The gene calls are TRBV29-1 and TRBJ2-7; D is perhaps TRBD1 or TRBD2 (7 bases each). CDR3 length: 17 residues. Germline-derived CDR1 and CDR2 are SQVTM and ANQGSEA. V lost 2 bases to trimming and J lost 2 bases, with 22 bases between them. CDR3 in amino acids: CSVELLGQGGTAYEQYF. The CDR3 nucleotides are TGCAGCGTTGAATTGTTGGGGCAGGGGGGGACGGCCTACGAGCAGTACTTC.

This rearrangement joins TRBV5-1 to TRBJ1-1; D is unresolved. The germline V and J ends were trimmed by 4 bases and 6 bases, with 7 bases remaining between them. Germline V gene lookup returns CDR1 SGHRS and CDR2 YFSETQ. This CDR3 is 11 amino acids long. In nucleotides, the CDR3 is TGCGCCAGCAGCCTAGGCGCTGAAGCTTTCTTT. This codes for CASSLGAEAFF.

The V and J genes are TRBV29-1 and TRBJ2-2; 8 nucleotides align to TRBD1. The germline gives CDR1 SQVTM, CDR2 ANQGSEA. CDR3 length: 14 residues. After removal of 6 bases from V and 0 bases from J, the junction contained 3 bases not matched to a gene. CDR3 bases: TGCAGCGTACTGACAGGGGCGAACACCGGGGAGCTGTTTTTT. Translating gives CSVLTGANTGELFF.